This T cell receptor (beta chain) derives from a study of T cell responses to AZD1222 COVID-19 vaccine. The CDR3 covers 18 residues. J was trimmed by 3 bases and V by 1 base; bases with no gene match: 4. Germline V gene data show CDR1 as LGHNA and CDR2 as YNFKEQ. Comments on this clone: Antigen unknown.

Using immunoSEQ multiplex PCR, the repertoire was profiled, and TCRdb retains in-frame clones only, with some absent. The sample carries 90,000 to 120,000 clones, roughly nine tenths recorded once. Whole-study results and caveats: Repertoire sampling was restricted to post-peak T cell response timepoints.

This TCR came from an adult in good health. The chain combines TRBV4-2 with TRBJ2-3; 16 nucleotides align to TRBD2. Sample: peripheral blood, taken on day 0 of AZD1222 vaccination. This CDR3 reads CASSQAGTSGGATDTQYF. Here the CDR3 DNA reads TGTGCCAGCAGCCAAGCAGGGACTAGCGGGGGGGCTACAGATACGCAGTATTTT.